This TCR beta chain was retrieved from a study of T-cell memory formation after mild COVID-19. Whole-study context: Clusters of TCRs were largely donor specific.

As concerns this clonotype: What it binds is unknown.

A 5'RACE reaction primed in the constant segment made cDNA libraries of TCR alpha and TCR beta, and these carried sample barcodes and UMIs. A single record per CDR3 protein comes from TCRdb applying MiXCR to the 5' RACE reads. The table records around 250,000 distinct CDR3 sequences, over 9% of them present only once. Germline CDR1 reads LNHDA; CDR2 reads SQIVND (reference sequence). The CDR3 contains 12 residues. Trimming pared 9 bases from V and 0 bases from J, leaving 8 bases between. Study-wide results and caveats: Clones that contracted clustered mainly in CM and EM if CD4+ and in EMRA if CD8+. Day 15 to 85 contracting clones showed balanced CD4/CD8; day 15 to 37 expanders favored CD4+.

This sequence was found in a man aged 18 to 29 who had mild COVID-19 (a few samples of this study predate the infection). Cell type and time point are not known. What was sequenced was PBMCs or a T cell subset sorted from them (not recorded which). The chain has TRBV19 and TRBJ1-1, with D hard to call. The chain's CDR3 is CARIKMNTEAFF. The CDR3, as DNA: TGTGCCAGGATCAAGATGAACACTGAAGCTTTCTTT.